Listed below are T cell receptor beta chains from one sample, sequenced in a study of PD-L1 blockade in urothelial cancer. The data were produced by immunoSEQ multiplex PCR, yet TCRdb's version contains in-frame clones alone and is incomplete. The table has under 50,000 clones, around 88% seen once; the top ten hold roughly 23%. The sequenced sample was PBMCs, obtained around atezolizumab (anti-PD-L1) treatment. These receptors were obtained from a man aged 60-69 years with urothelial cancer. CDR3s include the opening cysteine and the closing phenylalanine or tryptophan. D genes are given only for firm matches. Rows give clone size only sometimes, using once, few, many, or a class for an expanded clone.

d_call | j_call | v_call | clone_size | cdr3_aa | cdr3_nt
. | TRBJ2-6 | TRBV9 | . | CASGQGSGANVLTF | TGTGCCAGCGGTCAGGGTTCCGGGGCCAACGTCCTGACTTTC
. | TRBJ1-1 | TRBV5-4 | . | CASSLAETANTEAFF | TGTGCCAGCAGCTTGGCCGAGACAGCGAACACTGAAGCTTTCTTT
. | TRBJ1-6 | TRBV27 | . | CASSSQLINSPLHF | TGTGCCAGCAGTTCACAGTTAATTAATTCACCCCTCCACTTT
TRBD1 | TRBJ1-3 | TRBV25-1 | . | CASSERTGAGNTIYF | TGTGCCAGCAGTGAGCGGACAGGGGCTGGAAACACCATATATTTT
. | TRBJ1-4 | TRBV5-6 | . | CASSQGQTLNEKLFF | TGTGCCAGCAGTCAAGGACAGACCTTAAATGAAAAACTGTTTTTT
TRBD1 | TRBJ2-5 | TRBV5-4 | few | CASSLVRPTGGETQYF | TGTGCCAGCAGCTTGGTACGGCCGACAGGGGGGGAGACCCAGTACTTC
. | TRBJ2-6 | TRBV15 | . | CATSRDRAGANVLTF | TGTGCCACCAGCAGAGACAGGGCCGGGGCCAACGTCCTGACTTTC
. | TRBJ2-7 | TRBV5-1 | . | CASYSPRGEQYF | TGCGCCAGCTACTCCCCCCGCGGCGAGCAGTACTTC
TRBD2 | TRBJ2-3 | TRBV7-9 | . | CASSTWRETSTDTQYF | TGTGCCAGCAGCACGTGGCGGGAGACTAGCACAGATACGCAGTATTTT
TRBD2 | TRBJ2-3 | TRBV9 | . | CASSVESSGYTDTQYF | TGTGCCAGCAGCGTAGAGTCTAGCGGATACACAGATACGCAGTATTTT
TRBD1 | TRBJ1-6 | TRBV6-5 | . | CASRSDRGRSPLHF | TGTGCCAGCAGATCAGACAGGGGACGTTCACCCCTCCACTTT